These 16 T cell receptor beta chains originate from one sample sequenced in a study of T cells in women clearing cervical HPV infection. Profiling relied on immunoSEQ multiplex PCR, and the TCRdb table lists in-frame clones only, not all of them. This repertoire includes about 45,000 clones. Specimen: blood buffy coat. Receptors were obtained from a woman aged 18 to 75 with a cervical HPV16 infection that either progressed to CIN3+ or cleared (not recorded which).

With regard to this clone: The observed sequence ends 3 residues before the CDR3 terminus, with the missing tail filled in from the germline J gene. The chain couples TRBV11-2 to TRBJ1-2; 7 nucleotides align to TRBD1. This CDR3 contains 14 residues. CDR1 is SGHAT, CDR2 FQNNGV, per germline. V was clipped by 5 bases and J by 2 bases; unmatched bases: 5. Incomplete CDR3 DNA: TGTGCCAGCAGCCCCGACAGGGCAAACTATGGC. Translation: CASSPDRANYG. The whole CDR3 protein is CASSPDRANYGYTF.

Notes on this clone: The observed sequence ends 3 residues before the CDR3 terminus, with the missing tail filled in from the germline J gene. The rearrangement uses TRBV10-1 and TRBJ2-3; D is uncertain. CDR1 is WNHNN, CDR2 SYGVQD, per germline (reference sequence). V lost 6 bases to trimming and J lost 0 bases, with 7 bases between them. The CDR3 covers 13 residues. CDR3 DNA (partial): TGCGCCAGCAGCCCCATCAGCACAGATACG. The encoded protein is CASSPISTDT. The CDR3, in full, reads CASSPISTDTQYF.

The sequenced CDR3 bases are TGTGCCAGCAGCCACCCGGGACTAGTTACCGGGGAG. Translation: CASSHPGLVTGE. The complete CDR3 sequence is CASSHPGLVTGELFF. The chain uses TRBV4-2 and TRBJ2-2, with 8 bases aligning to TRBD2. Read coverage stops 3 residues before the CDR3 terminus; the germline J gene supplies the remainder. This CDR3 is 15 amino acids long. J was trimmed by 5 bases and V by 3 bases; bases with no gene match: 5. Germline V gene data show CDR1 as LGHNA and CDR2 as YNFKEQ.

Remarks on this clone: Coverage ceases 3 residues before the CDR3 finishes, and the germline J gene fills in the end. This sequence joins TRBV18 and TRBJ1-2, with TRBD1 identical over 8 bases. There are 15 residues in the CDR3. Germline CDR1 reads KGHSH; CDR2 reads LQKENI. V trimming: 5 bases; J trimming: 5 bases; junction bases outside the gene matches: 10. Incomplete CDR3 DNA: TGTGCCAGCTCAACCCAGGGGGCGCAAGGGTATGGC. Translation: CASSTQGAQGYG. The full-length CDR3 reads as CASSTQGAQGYGYTF.

Comment on this clone: The read falls 3 residues short of the CDR3 end, and the missing part is taken from the germline J gene. The chain couples TRBV20-1 to TRBJ2-1; 14 bases agree with TRBD2. This CDR3 spans 14 amino acids. Germline-derived CDR1 and CDR2 are DFQATT and SNEGSKA (reference sequence). V shed 4 bases and J 9 bases; nucleotides not matched to a gene: 5. The sequenced part of the CDR3 DNA is TGCAGTGCTAAGGGACTAGCGGGAGTCGGTGAG. Protein: CSAKGLAGVGE. The entire CDR3 protein reads CSAKGLAGVGEQFF.

Concerning this clone: Sequencing ends 3 residues short of the CDR3 end; the germline J gene provides the rest. The V call is TRBV29-1, the J call TRBJ1-5, with 9 bases that match TRBD1. Trimming took 5 bases from V and 5 from J; bases not matched to a gene: 1. Germline values: CDR1 SQVTM, CDR2 ANQGSEA. This CDR3 spans 12 amino acids. Partial CDR3 DNA: TGCAGCGTTCGGACAGGGGATCAGCCC. This translates into CSVRTGDQP. In full, the CDR3 is CSVRTGDQPQHF.

About this clone itself: The read is 3 residues too short to cover the CDR3 end, so that end is filled in from the germline J gene. This chain uses TRBV7-9 with TRBJ1-1; D remains unclear. The ends were cut back, 3 bases at V and 1 base at J, with 9 bases in the middle. Germline CDR1 is SEHNR and CDR2 is FQNEAQ (reference sequence). This CDR3 is 14 amino acids long. The sequenced part of the CDR3 DNA is TGTGCCAGCAGCTTCGCACAAACGAACACTGAA. Translated, it gives CASSFAQTNTE. The full-length CDR3 reads as CASSFAQTNTEAFF.

Of note for this clone: Sequencing ends 3 residues short of the CDR3 end; the germline J gene provides the rest. The chain carries TRBV20-1 and TRBJ1-5; 7 positions agree with TRBD1. Germline values: CDR1 DFQATT, CDR2 SNEGSKA (reference sequence). This CDR3 has 17 amino acids. V shed 6 bases and J 2 bases; nucleotides not matched to a gene: 16. The CDR3 DNA, read in part, is TGCAGTGCCAGCGGAACAGGGGCGTTTAATCGCAATCAGCCC. Protein product: CSASGTGAFNRNQP. The entire CDR3 reads CSASGTGAFNRNQPQHF.

Notes on this clone: The read gets to within 3 residues of the CDR3 end, and the germline J gene fills in the rest. The J gene is TRBJ2-4, the V gene TRBV7-9; the D gene is possibly TRBD1 (5 bases). CDR3 length: 14 residues. Germline V gives CDR1 SEHNR, CDR2 FQNEAQ (reference sequence). V was trimmed by 3 bases and J by 7 bases, leaving 13 bases between them. Here the CDR3 reads CASSFGQGRNIQYF. CDR3 bases read: TGTGCCAGCAGCTTCGGCCAGGGAAGGAACATT.

About this clone: The read halts 3 residues ahead of the CDR3 end, with the missing end drawn from the germline J gene. The chain couples TRBV6-2 or TRBV6-3 to TRBJ1-2; TRBD1 matches 7 bases. CDR3 length equals 12 residues. Germline assignment: CDR1 MNHEY and CDR2 SVGEGT. This chain's CDR3 is CASTGTAYDYTF. CDR3 bases read: TGTGCCAGCACCGGGACAGCCTACGAC.

Comment on this clone: The DNA ends 3 residues before the CDR3 does, and the rest of the CDR3 is filled in from the germline J gene. This chain joins TRBV6-1 and TRBJ1-2; D ambiguous. Trimming removed 4 bases at V and 2 bases at J, with 5 bases between. Per the germline V gene, CDR1 is MNHNS and CDR2 is SASEGT. The length of the CDR3 is 12 residues. The CDR3 DNA, read in part, is TGTGCCAGCAGTGTACAGAACTATGGC. Translation: CASSVQNYG. The full-length CDR3 reads as CASSVQNYGYTF.

To note about this clone: The read halts 3 residues ahead of the CDR3 end, with the missing end drawn from the germline J gene. This chain joins TRBV7-2 and TRBJ2-7; D not certain. Germline V CDR1 and CDR2: SGHTA, FQGNSA. The germline V and J ends were trimmed by 2 bases and 0 bases, with 11 bases remaining between them. This CDR3 contains 15 residues. The DNA read from the CDR3 is TGTGCCAGCAGCTTACCTTCCCCCAGCTCCTACGAG. Protein: CASSLPSPSSYE. The entire CDR3 sequence reads CASSLPSPSSYEQYF.

As to this clone: The read is 3 residues too short to cover the CDR3 end, so that end is filled in from the germline J gene. V usage is TRBV7-6 and J usage is TRBJ2-7, with D perhaps TRBD2 (6 bases). CDR1 and CDR2 (germline): SGHVS, FNYEAQ. The CDR3 is 15 amino acids. Trimming cost V 5 bases and J 2 bases, with 16 bases left between them. The sequenced CDR3 bases are TGTGCCAGCAGCCCTCGGATAGCGGAAACCTACGAG. Protein: CASSPRIAETYE. The entire CDR3 is CASSPRIAETYEQYF.

A note on this clone: The sequence runs out 3 residues before the end of the CDR3; the remainder is reconstructed from the germline J gene. The chain has TRBV18 and TRBJ1-2, with D possibly matching TRBD1 (6 bases). Deletions cut 2 bases from V and 2 bases from J, with 15 bases between. The CDR3 extends over 16 amino acids. Germline CDR1 and CDR2: KGHSH and LQKENI. The chain's CDR3 is CASSPGSGTNNYGYTF. The CDR3 DNA, read in part, is TGTGCCAGCTCACCAGGGTCAGGGACAAACAACTATGGC.

As to this clone: Read data end 3 residues before the CDR3 end; the end is taken from the germline J gene. The chain uses TRBV7-9 and TRBJ1-2; weak D call: TRBD1 (6 bases). Per germline, CDR1 SEHNR and CDR2 FQNEAQ (reference sequence). CDR3 length: 12 amino acids. The covered CDR3 bases are TGTGCCAGCATCAGACAGGAACCGAAC. Translating it yields CASIRQEPN. The whole CDR3 protein is CASIRQEPNYTF.

As for this clone: The read ends 3 residues early relative to the CDR3; the germline J gene fills the gap. The V call is TRBV18, the J call TRBJ1-2, with TRBD1 matching 9 bases. CDR3 size: 16 residues. The V and J ends lost 4 bases and 5 bases, in that order; junction bases with no gene match: 11. The germline gives CDR1 KGHSH, CDR2 LQKENI. CDR3 sequence: CASSRQQGAQDYGYTF. The sequenced CDR3 bases are TGTGCCAGCTCACGTCAACAGGGGGCGCAAGATTATGGC.